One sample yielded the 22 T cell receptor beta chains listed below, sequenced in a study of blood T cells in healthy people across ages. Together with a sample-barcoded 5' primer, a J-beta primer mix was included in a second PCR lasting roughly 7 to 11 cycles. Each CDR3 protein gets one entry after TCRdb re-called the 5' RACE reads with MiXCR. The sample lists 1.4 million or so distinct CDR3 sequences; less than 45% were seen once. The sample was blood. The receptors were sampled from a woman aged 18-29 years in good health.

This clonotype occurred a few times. The DNA of the CDR3 is TGCGCCAGCAGCCAAAGTACTACCTACGAGCAGTACTTC. This sequence encodes CASSQSTTYEQYF. The rearrangement uses TRBV4-1 and TRBJ2-7; no firm D call. Germline loops: CDR1 MGHRA, CDR2 YSYEKL. This CDR3 comprises 13 residues. Trimming removed 2 bases at V and 2 bases at J, with 7 bases between.

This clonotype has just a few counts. The CDR3 loop is CSAEGLAVQETQYF. CDR3 sequence (DNA): TGCAGTGCTGAGGGACTAGCGGTCCAAGAGACCCAGTACTTC. The J gene is TRBJ2-5, the V gene TRBV20-1; 11 nucleotides line up with TRBD2. CDR3 length equals 14 residues. Per germline, CDR1 DFQATT and CDR2 SNEGSKA (reference sequence). Germline trimming cut 5 bases from V and 1 base from J; bases unmatched to any gene: 3.

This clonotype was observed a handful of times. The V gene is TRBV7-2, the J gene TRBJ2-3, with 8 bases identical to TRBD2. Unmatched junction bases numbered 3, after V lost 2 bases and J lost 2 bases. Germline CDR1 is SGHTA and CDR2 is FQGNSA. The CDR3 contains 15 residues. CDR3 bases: TGTGCCAGCAGCTTACAGCGGGGGTACACAGATACGCAGTATTTT. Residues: CASSLQRGYTDTQYF.

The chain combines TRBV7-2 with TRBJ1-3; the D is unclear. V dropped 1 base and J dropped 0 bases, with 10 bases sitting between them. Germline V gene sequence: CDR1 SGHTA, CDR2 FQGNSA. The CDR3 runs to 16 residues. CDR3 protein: CASSLVGVGSGNTIYF. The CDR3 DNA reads TGTGCCAGCAGCTTAGTTGGGGTCGGCTCTGGAAACACCATATATTTT. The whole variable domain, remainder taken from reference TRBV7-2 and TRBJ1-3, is GAGVSQSPSNKVTEKGKDVELRCDPISGHTALYWYRQSLGQGLEFLIYFQGNSAPDKSGLPSDRFSAERTGGSVSTLTIQRTQQEDSAVYLCASSLVGVGSGNTIYFGEGSWLTVV.

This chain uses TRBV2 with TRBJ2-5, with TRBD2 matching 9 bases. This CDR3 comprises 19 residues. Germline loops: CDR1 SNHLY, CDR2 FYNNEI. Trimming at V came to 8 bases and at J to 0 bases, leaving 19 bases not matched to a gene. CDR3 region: CASGGSVGSGGSYQETQYF. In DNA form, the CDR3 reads TGTGCCAGCGGGGGGTCGGTCGGTAGCGGGGGCTCGTACCAAGAGACCCAGTACTTC.

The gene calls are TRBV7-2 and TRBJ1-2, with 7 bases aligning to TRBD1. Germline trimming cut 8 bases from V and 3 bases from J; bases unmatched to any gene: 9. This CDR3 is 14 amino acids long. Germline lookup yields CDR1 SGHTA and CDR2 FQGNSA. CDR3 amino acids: CASGKGQADYGYTF. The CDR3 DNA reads TGTGCCAGCGGTAAAGGACAGGCGGACTATGGCTACACCTTC. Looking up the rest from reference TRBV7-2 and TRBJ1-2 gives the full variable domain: GAGVSQSPSNKVTEKGKDVELRCDPISGHTALYWYRQSLGQGLEFLIYFQGNSAPDKSGLPSDRFSAERTGGSVSTLTIQRTQQEDSAVYLCASGKGQADYGYTFGSGTRLTVV.

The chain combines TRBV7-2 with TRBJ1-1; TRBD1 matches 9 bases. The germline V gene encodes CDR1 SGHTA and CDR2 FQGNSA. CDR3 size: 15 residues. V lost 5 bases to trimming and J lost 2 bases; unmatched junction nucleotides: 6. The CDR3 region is CASSNRQGVNTEAFF. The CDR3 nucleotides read TGTGCCAGCAGCAATAGACAGGGGGTAAACACTGAAGCTTTCTTT.

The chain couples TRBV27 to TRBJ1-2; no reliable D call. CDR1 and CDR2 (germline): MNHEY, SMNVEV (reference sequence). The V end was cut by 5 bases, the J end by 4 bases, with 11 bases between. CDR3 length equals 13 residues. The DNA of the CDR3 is TGTGCCAGCAGTATAGCGGGAACCTATGGCTACACCTTC. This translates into CASSIAGTYGYTF.

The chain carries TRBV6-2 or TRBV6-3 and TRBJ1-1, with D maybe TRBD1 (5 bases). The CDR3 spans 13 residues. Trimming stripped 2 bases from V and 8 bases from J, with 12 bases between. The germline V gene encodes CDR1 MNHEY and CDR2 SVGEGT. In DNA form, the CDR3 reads TGTGCCAGCAGTTACGGTGGGACCTCAGAAGCTTTCTTT. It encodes CASSYGGTSEAFF.

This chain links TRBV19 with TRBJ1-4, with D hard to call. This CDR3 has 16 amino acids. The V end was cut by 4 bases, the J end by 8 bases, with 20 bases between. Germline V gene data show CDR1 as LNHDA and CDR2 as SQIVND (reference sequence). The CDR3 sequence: CASSNHDSGSGEKLFF. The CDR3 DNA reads TGTGCCAGTAGTAACCACGATTCGGGGTCCGGCGAAAAACTGTTTTTT. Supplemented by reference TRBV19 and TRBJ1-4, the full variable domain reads DGGITQSPKYLFRKEGQNVTLSCEQNLNHDAMYWYRQDPGQGLRLIYYSQIVNDFQKGDIAEGYSVSREKKESFPLTVTSAQKNPTAFYLCASSNHDSGSGEKLFFGSGTQLSVL.

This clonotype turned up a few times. The CDR3 here is CASSYPTGGFQPQHF. In nucleotides, the CDR3 is TGTGCCAGCAGTTACCCTACAGGGGGCTTTCAGCCCCAGCATTTT. The chain recombines TRBV6-2 or TRBV6-3 with TRBJ1-5; 9 bases align to TRBD1. With V trimmed by 2 bases and J by 6 bases, 5 bases remained unmatched. The CDR3 has 15 amino acids. Germline CDR1 reads MNHEY; CDR2 reads SVGEGT.

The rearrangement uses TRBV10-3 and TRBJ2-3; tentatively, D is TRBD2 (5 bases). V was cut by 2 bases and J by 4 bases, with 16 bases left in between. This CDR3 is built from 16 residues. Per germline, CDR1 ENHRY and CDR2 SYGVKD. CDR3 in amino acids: CAISEPNGIYADTQYF. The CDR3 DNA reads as TGTGCCATCAGTGAGCCGAACGGGATTTACGCAGATACGCAGTATTTT.

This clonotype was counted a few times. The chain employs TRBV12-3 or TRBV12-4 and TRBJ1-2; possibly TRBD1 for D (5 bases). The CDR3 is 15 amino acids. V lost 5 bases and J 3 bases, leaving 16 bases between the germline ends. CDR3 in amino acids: CASSRRDSDDYGYTF. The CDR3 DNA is TGTGCCAGCAGTCGCCGGGACTCGGACGACTATGGCTACACCTTC.

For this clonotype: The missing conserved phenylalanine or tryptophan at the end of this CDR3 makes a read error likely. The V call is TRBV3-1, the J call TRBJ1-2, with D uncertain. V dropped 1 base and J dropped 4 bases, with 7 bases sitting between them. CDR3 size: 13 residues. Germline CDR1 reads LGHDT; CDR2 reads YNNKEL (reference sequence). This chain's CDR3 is CASSQGQRYGYTL. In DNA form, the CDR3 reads TGTGCCAGCAGCCAAGGGCAGCGCTATGGCTACACCCTC.

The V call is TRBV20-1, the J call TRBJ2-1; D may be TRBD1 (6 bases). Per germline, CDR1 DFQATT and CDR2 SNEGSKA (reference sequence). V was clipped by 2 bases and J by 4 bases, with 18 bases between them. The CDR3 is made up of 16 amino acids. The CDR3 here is CSARTSTGEGYNEQFF. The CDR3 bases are TGCAGTGCTAGAACTTCGACAGGCGAGGGATACAATGAGCAGTTCTTC.

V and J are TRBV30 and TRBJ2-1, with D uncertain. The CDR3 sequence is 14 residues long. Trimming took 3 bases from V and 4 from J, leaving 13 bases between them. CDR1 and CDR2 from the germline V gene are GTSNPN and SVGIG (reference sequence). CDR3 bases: TGTGCCTGGAGAAGGGTTGGGATATACAATGAGCAGTTCTTC. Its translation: CAWRRVGIYNEQFF.

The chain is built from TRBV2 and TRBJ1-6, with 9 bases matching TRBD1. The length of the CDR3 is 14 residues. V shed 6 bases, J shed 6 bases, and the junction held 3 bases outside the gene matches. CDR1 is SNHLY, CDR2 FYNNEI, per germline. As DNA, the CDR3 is TGTGCCAGCAGGAAGACAGGGGGTAATTCACCCCTCCACTTT. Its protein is CASRKTGGNSPLHF.

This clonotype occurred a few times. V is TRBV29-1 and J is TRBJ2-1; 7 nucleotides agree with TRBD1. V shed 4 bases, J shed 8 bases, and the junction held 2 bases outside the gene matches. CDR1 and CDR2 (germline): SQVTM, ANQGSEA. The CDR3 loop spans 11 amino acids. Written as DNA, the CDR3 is TGCAGCGTTGGACAGGGCGATGAGCAGTTCTTC. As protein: CSVGQGDEQFF.

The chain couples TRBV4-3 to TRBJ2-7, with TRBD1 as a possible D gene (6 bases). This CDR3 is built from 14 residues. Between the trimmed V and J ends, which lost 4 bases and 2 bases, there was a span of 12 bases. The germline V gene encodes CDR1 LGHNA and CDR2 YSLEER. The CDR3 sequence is CASSPSRGTYEQYF. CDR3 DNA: TGCGCCAGCAGCCCGTCCAGGGGAACCTACGAGCAGTACTTC.

This CDR3 is CASSTEARDAEAFF. The CDR3 coding sequence is TGTGCCAGCAGCACCGAGGCTCGGGACGCTGAAGCTTTCTTT. The chain is built from TRBV9 and TRBJ1-1, with D possibly being TRBD1 (5 bases). This CDR3 spans 14 amino acids. Germline V CDR1 and CDR2: SGDLS, YYNGEE. Trimming took off 4 bases at V and 6 bases at J, with 16 bases between the two ends.

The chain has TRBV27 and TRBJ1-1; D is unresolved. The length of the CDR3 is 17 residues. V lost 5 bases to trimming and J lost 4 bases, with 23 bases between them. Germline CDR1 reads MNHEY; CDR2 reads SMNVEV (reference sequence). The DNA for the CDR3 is TGTGCCAGCAGTATCCAACCTCCGAGGGTGGGTGTCACTGAAGCTTTCTTT. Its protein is CASSIQPPRVGVTEAFF.

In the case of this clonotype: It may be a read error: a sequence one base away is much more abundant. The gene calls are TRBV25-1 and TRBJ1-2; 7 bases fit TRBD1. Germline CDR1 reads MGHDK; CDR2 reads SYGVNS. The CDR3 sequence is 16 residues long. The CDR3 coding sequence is TGTGCCGGCAGTGAGACAGGGAGGTTGAAAAACTATGGCTACACCTTC. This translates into CAGSETGRLKNYGYTF.